This T cell receptor beta chain was recovered during a study of T cells in Graves' hyperthyroidism and ophthalmopathy. There are a few counts of this clonotype. No antigen is known for it. One end of the junction does not line up with germline, which may come from a read error. RNA transcripts were the template for amplifying TCR beta CDR3 regions. The HTBI set primed first-round TCR CDR3 RT-PCR. MiXCR was run by TCRdb on the multiplex PCR reads, yielding one entry per CDR3 protein. The table has over 700,000 distinct CDR3 sequences, over 35% seen once. Study outcomes and limitations: It was a median about 7.1 months before onset that the model predicted ophthalmopathy.

Germline CDR1 is SGHRS and CDR2 is YFSETQ. The CDR3 covers 14 residues. The clonotype originates from a woman aged 40 to 50 with Graves' hyperthyroidism. The sample taken for sequencing was blood. This sequence joins TRBV5-1 and TRBJ2-7; 8 positions match TRBD1. For the CDR3, the DNA is TGCGCCAGCAGCTCTGGGACAGGCCAACCAGGGCGAGCATTC. Amino acid sequence: CASSSGTGQPGRAF.